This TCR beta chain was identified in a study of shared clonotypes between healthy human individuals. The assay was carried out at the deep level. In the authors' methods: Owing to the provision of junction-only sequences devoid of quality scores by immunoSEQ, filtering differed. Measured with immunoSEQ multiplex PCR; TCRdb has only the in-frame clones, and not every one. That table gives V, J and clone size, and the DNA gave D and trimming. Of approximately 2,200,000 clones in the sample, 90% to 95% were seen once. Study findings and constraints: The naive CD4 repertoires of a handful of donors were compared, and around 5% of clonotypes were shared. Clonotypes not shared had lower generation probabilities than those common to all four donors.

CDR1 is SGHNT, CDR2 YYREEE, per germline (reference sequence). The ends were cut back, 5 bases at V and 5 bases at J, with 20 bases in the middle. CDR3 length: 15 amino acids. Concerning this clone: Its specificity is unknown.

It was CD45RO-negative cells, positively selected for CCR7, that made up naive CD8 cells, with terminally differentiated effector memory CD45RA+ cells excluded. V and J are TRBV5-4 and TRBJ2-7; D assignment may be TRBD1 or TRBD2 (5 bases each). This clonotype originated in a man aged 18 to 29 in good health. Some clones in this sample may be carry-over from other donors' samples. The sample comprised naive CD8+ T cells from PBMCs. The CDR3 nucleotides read TGTGCCAGCAGGGCACTCCTTGGGGGAGTAGACGAGCAGTACTTC. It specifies CASRALLGGVDEQYF.